The 6 T cell receptor beta chains reported below all come from one sample, sequenced in a study of cytomegalovirus exposure and HLA in healthy donors. Some clones are missing from TCRdb's copy, which holds only in-frame ones; the method was immunoSEQ multiplex PCR. Of 90,000 to 130,000 clones detected, roughly 88% appear once; the ten largest clones hold more than 1.4%. Sequenced material: PBMCs. The receptors derive from a woman aged 30 to 39 in good health and CMV-seropositive.

The chain couples TRBV7-9 to TRBJ1-1; 7 nucleotides match TRBD1. After removal of 3 bases from V and 0 bases from J, the junction contained 1 base not matched to a gene. Germline V lookup: CDR1 SEHNR, CDR2 FQNEAQ (reference sequence). The length of the CDR3 is 14 residues. CDR3: CASSLTGMNTEAFF. CDR3 DNA sequence: TGTGCCAGCAGCTTGACAGGGATGAACACTGAAGCTTTCTTT.

This clone was recorded once. V gene TRBV28 combines with J gene TRBJ1-4; 8 nucleotides line up with TRBD1. With V trimmed by 7 bases and J by 7 bases, 14 bases remained unmatched. Germline lookup yields CDR1 MDHEN and CDR2 SYDVKM. The CDR3 spans 16 residues. The CDR3 sequence is CASTHSSGGWGEKLFF. The CDR3 nucleotides read TGTGCCAGCACCCATTCGTCAGGGGGCTGGGGTGAAAAACTGTTTTTT.

This chain joins TRBV7-2 and TRBJ2-7; the match to TRBD1 covers 8 bases. This CDR3 spans 16 amino acids. V lost 1 base to trimming and J lost 2 bases; unmatched junction nucleotides: 7. From germline, CDR1 is SGHTA and CDR2 FQGNSA. In DNA, the CDR3 is TGTGCCAGCAGCTTAGTATCGACAGGGGCCGCCTACGAGCAGTACTTC. Translated: CASSLVSTGAAYEQYF.

The chain carries TRBV7-9 and TRBJ2-3; the D gene is possibly TRBD2 (5 bases). The ends were cut back, 7 bases at V and 6 bases at J, with 20 bases in the middle. CDR3 length equals 15 residues. Germline-derived CDR1 and CDR2 are SEHNR and FQNEAQ (reference sequence). The CDR3 sequence is CASTPDGGSGDTQYF. DNA for the CDR3: TGTGCCAGCACCCCCGACGGTGGGAGTGGGGATACGCAGTATTTT.

This clone was observed a single time. CDR3 sequence reads: CASSPQGPEAEAFF. The DNA of the CDR3 is TGTGCCAGCAGCCCCCAGGGGCCTGAGGCTGAAGCTTTCTTT. V usage is TRBV7-9 and J usage is TRBJ1-1, with D tentatively TRBD1 (6 bases). Trimming removed 5 bases from V and 6 bases from J, with 16 bases in between. Germline CDR1 is SEHNR and CDR2 is FQNEAQ (reference sequence). This CDR3 has 14 residues.

This chain uses TRBV5-1 with TRBJ2-3; perhaps TRBD2 as D (5 bases). V was shortened by 0 bases and J by 0 bases, with 11 bases between the two germline ends. The V gene's germline CDR1 is SGHRS and CDR2 YFSETQ. The CDR3 runs to 16 residues. Written as DNA, the CDR3 is TGCGCCAGCAGCTTGGCCCATCTAGCTAGCACAGATACGCAGTATTTT. It encodes CASSLAHLASTDTQYF.